Here is one TCR beta chain with its context. The sample originates from a study of blood T cell repertoires in COVID-19. In terms of age and location, participants ranged from about 18 to 95 years and lived in fewer than 30 US areas. Cohorts were determined from participant-reported clinical history. Assay used: immunoSEQ multiplex PCR; TCRdb lists only in-frame clones, some missing. The sample lists fewer than 350,000 clones, just over 90% occurring once. The CDR3 length is 13 residues. Germline V CDR1 and CDR2: SGHDT, YYEEEE. Trimming shortened V by 1 base and J by 5 bases, and 10 bases separated the two germline ends.

This rearrangement joins TRBV5-6 to TRBJ2-7; TRBD2 is a possible D gene (6 bases). The TCR sequence derives from a woman between 35 and 50 years old with acute COVID-19. The sequenced sample consisted of PBMCs or T cells enriched from blood (not recorded which). Written as DNA, the CDR3 is TGTGCCAGCAGCTTGATAGGGACTCACGAGCAGTACTTC. This encodes CASSLIGTHEQYF.